This TCR beta chain is from a study of Ad26.COV2.S vaccination and SARS-CoV-2 variants (dated by TCRdb to about 2021). About the full investigation: Vaccine-arm donors came from COV1001, a multicentre, randomized, double-blind, placebo-controlled phase I-IIa trial of Ad26.COV2.S in healthy adults. TCRbeta repertoire sequencing served as the tool for gauging how specific and how broad the SARS-CoV-2-reactive T cell receptors were following Ad26.COV2.S vaccination. Blinding of investigators to trial group allocation was maintained during experiments and outcome assessment. Participants in the trial were split at random into five groups of five each, receiving low-dose or high-dose Ad26.COV2.S once or twice, or else placebo on both occasions. Dosing of Ad26.COV2.S was intramuscular, at either 5x10^10 or 1x10^11 viral particles, delivered as one shot or as two shots spaced 56 days apart. A total of around 32 samples were included in the TCR-sequenced set, comprising about 20 Ad26.COV2.S vaccine recipients, 5 placebo recipients and 8 SARS-CoV-2 convalescent individuals.

The paper's findings and limits, for the study overall: Non-spike TCR breadth was comparable between vaccine and placebo recipients, consistent with the vaccine containing only spike. Comparing responses between vaccine doses or regimens was not something the study was powered to do. After vaccination, spike-specific CD8+ and CD4+ T cell responses were reported to show substantial breadth. Higher spike-specific TCR breadth was observed in Ad26.COV2.S recipients than in placebo recipients (P = 0.0014). The authors noted that the TCR breadth and depth analyses may have underestimated total T cell responses.

The meaning of the sample's treatment or condition label: around 19 received Ad26.COV2.S at low or high dose, single or two shots; about 5 received placebo; per-sample allocation not given. For vaccine and placebo recipients, the sequenced repertoires came from samples collected on day 63 after the first injection. Between 29 July and 7 August 2020, Cohort 1b enrolled about two dozen adults aged 18-55 years at one site in Boston, USA. Ad26.COV2.S was a replication-incompetent adenovirus type 26 vector that expressed a prefusion-stabilized SARS-CoV-2 spike protein derived from the original Wuhan strain. TCRbeta CDR3 regions were sequenced with the immunoSEQ Assay. After extraction, genomic DNA underwent amplification by bias-controlled multiplex PCR, followed by high-throughput sequencing. The source study handled its data this way. To quantify the absolute abundance of every unique TCRbeta CDR3 region, sequences were collapsed and filtered. Usable DNA was measured by amplifying reference genes present in all nucleated cells, and TCRbeta template counts were normalized to that usable DNA to estimate T cell fraction. Repertoire TCRs were annotated as SARS-CoV-2-specific by exact matching of V gene, CDR3 amino acid sequence and J gene to a known reactive TCR set. The reference SARS-CoV-2 TCR set was derived from MIRA and filtered for enrichment in COVID-19-positive ImmuneCODE repertoires, a step that removed public or cross-reactive TCRs. Using the MIRA antigens, annotated TCRs were further analysed by specific ORF or by position within an ORF. Depth was the summed frequency of annotated unique rearrangements, while breadth was defined as annotated unique rearrangements over total unique productive rearrangements. TCR breadth was compared between groups using two-sided Wilcoxon rank-sum tests. As stored in TCRdb, this immuneACCESS dataset retains in-frame rearrangements with V and J assigned. A fraction of the clones does not appear; measured against another copy, unresolved V genes explain less than half of the discrepancy, and the remainder lacks a known reason. D and trimming come from the DNA, and the V and J calls and clone size come from that table. The sample table holds hundreds of thousands of clones, of which about 90% were seen once. About 1.5% of the sample lies in the top ten.

From cysteine to phenylalanine, the CDR3 is 16 amino acids long. Solely the CDR3 DNA is kept, with 48 bases framed from the first base. The germline V gene gives CDR1 as SNHLY and CDR2 as FYNNEI. Germline trimming amounts to 2 bases on V and 0 bases on J, with 5 as the count of junction bases outside the gene matches. Note on this clone: Its antigen is unknown. The record has no base qualities; no much larger clone is one base away.

Sequencing was performed on peripheral blood, taken in a trial of Ad26.COV2.S vaccine versus placebo. The chain was built from TRBV2 and TRBJ2-7, with TRBD1 matching 9 junction bases. This receptor was identified in a person between 18 and 65 years old who received the Ad26.COV2.S COVID-19 vaccine or a placebo. The CDR3: CASSETGTGSSYEQYF. The nucleotides read TGTGCCAGCAGTGAAACGGGGACAGGGAGCTCCTACGAGCAGTACTTC.